Listed here are 9 T cell receptor beta chains from one sample, sequenced in a study of tissue T cells after allogeneic stem cell transplantation. Repertoires were generated with immunoSEQ multiplex PCR, while TCRdb's copy carries only in-frame clones and drops some. Of thousands of clones listed, about half are singletons. The time point here: mouse harvest day 7 after allogeneic transplant. The graft held 10^6 splenic CD5+ T cells and 10^7 T-cell-depleted bone marrow cells. The sample consisted of gut tissue. These receptors originate from a female BALB/c mouse given C57BL/6 T cells with graft-versus-host disease after an allogeneic hematopoietic cell transplant.

Comment on this clone: Gene names are mouse gene names. The CDR3 end is not reached by the read, which stops 1 residue before it; the germline J gene fills it in. This rearrangement joins TRBV26 to TRBJ1-4; 12 positions agree with TRBD1. With V trimmed by 2 bases and J by 6 bases, 1 base remained unmatched. CDR1 is KGHPV, CDR2 FQNQEV, per germline (reference sequence). This CDR3 is built from 15 residues. The CDR3 protein is CASSLGTGGDERLFF. Incomplete CDR3 DNA: TGTGCCAGCAGTCTGGGGACAGGGGGCGACGAAAGATTATTT.

Points on this clone: Here the gene names and germline are mouse. Partial CDR3 DNA: TGTGCCAGCAGCCAAGATAAAAGGGGGACAAACTCCGACTACACC. This sequence encodes CASSQDKRGTNSDYT. The full CDR3 reads CASSQDKRGTNSDYTF. The V call is TRBV2, the J call TRBJ1-2, with TRBD1 as a possible D gene (6 bases). The CDR3 end falls 1 residue outside the read, so it is completed with the germline J gene. The CDR3 runs 16 residues. The germline V gene encodes CDR1 LGHNA and CDR2 YSYQKL. V was cut by 0 bases and J by 0 bases, with 11 bases left in between. The full variable domain, its missing parts supplied by reference TRBV2 and TRBJ1-2, is DPKIIQKPKYLVAVTGSEKILICEQYLGHNAMYWYRQSAKKPLEFMFSYSYQKLMDNQTASSRFQPQSSKKNHLDLQITALKPDDSATYFCASSQDKRGTNSDYTFGSGTRLLVI.

A word on this clone: Genes and germline come from the mouse. Read coverage stops 1 residue before the CDR3 terminus; the germline J gene supplies the remainder. The chain combines TRBV20 with TRBJ1-6, with D hard to call. TRBJ1-6 is filed as an ORF, its function uncertain. V lost 4 bases and J 7 bases, leaving 11 bases between the germline ends. Per germline, CDR1 GFQATS and CDR2 STVNSAI. The CDR3 loop spans 13 amino acids. CDR3 DNA, as far as it was read: TGTGGTGCTAAGGAGGGAAGGAATTCGCCCCTCTAC. This translates into CGAKEGRNSPLY. The entire CDR3 reads CGAKEGRNSPLYF.

To note about this clone: Mouse gene names and germline throughout. Read data end 1 residue before the CDR3 end; the end is taken from the germline J gene. The chain combines TRBV13-2 with TRBJ2-1, with 7 bases aligning to TRBD2. The J segment lost 3 bases and the V segment lost 2 bases, leaving 2 bases of the junction unmatched. The CDR3 extends over 14 amino acids. Germline CDR1 NNHNN, CDR2 SYGAGS (reference sequence). The sequenced part of the CDR3 DNA is TGTGCCAGCGGTGAGCTGGGGGTCTATGCTGAGCAGTTC. Translation gives CASGELGVYAEQF. The full CDR3 is CASGELGVYAEQFF.

On this clone itself: Gene names and germline match the mouse. The CDR3 end lies 1 residue beyond the end of the read and is filled in from the germline J gene. The rearrangement joins TRBV1 to TRBJ2-2; 7 bases match TRBD1. With V trimmed by 4 bases and J by 6 bases, 5 bases remained unmatched. CDR1 is NSQYPW and CDR2 is LRSPGD in the germline V gene (reference sequence). The CDR3 spans 14 residues. The sequenced part of the CDR3 DNA is TGCACCTGCAGTGGGGGACAGCCGGCCGGGCAGCTCTAC. This encodes CTCSGGQPAGQLY. The whole CDR3 region reads CTCSGGQPAGQLYF.

In its sample, this clone ranks as large. Germline and genes: mouse. Coverage ceases 1 residue before the CDR3 finishes, and the germline J gene fills in the end. The chain couples TRBV24 to TRBJ2-4; a weak D match, TRBD2 (5 bases). V lost 3 bases to trimming and J lost 2 bases, with 9 bases between them. CDR1 KGHTA and CDR2 FRNEEI come from the germline V gene. The CDR3 spans 14 residues. The CDR3 loop reads CASSLEDSQNTLYF. The part of the CDR3 DNA that was read is TGTGCCAGCAGTCTAGAGGACTCTCAAAACACCTTGTAC.

With regard to this clone: Each gene name is a mouse one. The CDR3 extends 1 residue past the end of the read, so its final part is completed from the germline J gene. The chain has TRBV26 and TRBJ2-4; D call uncertain. The germline V and J ends were trimmed by 2 bases and 2 bases, with 5 bases remaining between them. The CDR3 covers 13 residues. Germline V lookup: CDR1 KGHPV, CDR2 FQNQEV (reference sequence). Incomplete CDR3 DNA: TGTGCCAGCAGTCTGGACATTCAAAACACCTTGTAC. Translating it yields CASSLDIQNTLY. The entire CDR3 sequence reads CASSLDIQNTLYF.

In its sample, this clone is large. Mouse gene names and germline throughout. Coverage ceases 1 residue before the CDR3 finishes, and the germline J gene fills in the end. The chain couples TRBV17 to TRBJ2-1; 10 bases match TRBD2. In germline, CDR1 is MNHDT, CDR2 YYDKIL. The trim removed 6 bases at V and 8 bases at J, leaving 7 bases unmatched. The CDR3 is 14 amino acids. The DNA read from the CDR3 is TGTGCTAGCAGCAGACCGGGACTGGGGACTGAGCAGTTC. The encoded protein is CASSRPGLGTEQF. The entire CDR3 sequence reads CASSRPGLGTEQFF.

This clone is deemed large. Genes here carry mouse names. The CDR3 end falls 1 residue outside the read, so it is completed with the germline J gene. The chain recombines TRBV15 with TRBJ1-5; no reliable D call. CDR3 length: 14 residues. Germline CDR1 SGHND, CDR2 FRSKSL. V was clipped by 4 bases and J by 3 bases, with 10 bases between them. CDR3 bases read: TGTGCCAGCAGTTGGGGAGGAGGCAACCAGGCTCCGCTT. Translated: CASSWGGGNQAPL. The CDR3 in full is CASSWGGGNQAPLF. The whole variable domain, remainder taken from reference TRBV15 and TRBJ1-5, is DAGVTQTPRHEVAEKGQTIILKCEPVSGHNDLFWYRQTKIQGLELLSYFRSKSLMEDGGAFKDRFKAEMLNSSFSTLKIQPTEPKDSAVYLCASSWGGGNQAPLFGEGTRLSVL.